Presented here are 28 T cell receptor beta chains from one specimen sequenced in a study of blood T cell repertoires in COVID-19. Measured with immunoSEQ multiplex PCR; TCRdb has only the in-frame clones, and not every one. The sample holds 200,000 to 300,000 clones; around 88% are singletons and the top ten take roughly 2.5%. Specimen: PBMCs or T cells enriched from blood (not recorded which). The source of these receptors is a woman in her thirties or forties with acute COVID-19.

J is TRBJ2-2 and V is TRBV30, with 12 bases aligning to TRBD2. The CDR3 runs to 16 residues. V was pared by 4 bases and J by 8 bases, with 11 bases of the junction left unmatched. The germline V gene has CDR1 GTSNPN and CDR2 SVGIG (reference sequence). CDR3 sequence (DNA): TGTGCCTGGACTAGCGGGAGGGCCTCCCCCCGGGGGGAGCTGTTTTTT. It yields the protein CAWTSGRASPRGELFF.

J is TRBJ2-5 and V is TRBV6-5; D might be TRBD2 (5 bases). This CDR3 spans 14 amino acids. CDR1 MNHEY and CDR2 SVGAGI come from the germline V gene. Between the trimmed V and J ends, which lost 5 bases and 2 bases, there was a span of 12 bases. The CDR3 DNA sequence: TGTGCCAGCAGTCCGGGGTTCGGACAAGAGACCCAGTACTTC. As protein: CASSPGFGQETQYF.

This rearrangement joins TRBV11-2 to TRBJ2-3; 8 nucleotides line up with TRBD1. CDR1 is SGHAT, CDR2 FQNNGV, per germline. The CDR3 covers 18 residues. V gave up 3 bases and J gave up 0 bases; unmatched junction bases: 11. This CDR3 reads CASSLWGPQGASTDTQYF. For the CDR3, the DNA is TGTGCCAGCAGCTTGTGGGGCCCCCAGGGGGCGAGCACAGATACGCAGTATTTT.

The chain has TRBV6-1 and TRBJ1-5; no clear D. The CDR3 loop spans 14 amino acids. The V and J ends lost 2 bases and 9 bases respectively, with 14 bases between them. Germline V CDR1 and CDR2: MNHNS, SASEGT. Here the CDR3 DNA reads TGTGCCAGCAGTGAAACCAGGCCTCCCTCGCCCCAGCATTTT. Translating it yields CASSETRPPSPQHF.

V is TRBV5-1 and J is TRBJ2-6; D may be TRBD2 (7 bases). The V gene lost 7 bases and the J gene lost 0 bases, with 20 bases spanning the gap. The V gene's germline CDR1 is SGHRS and CDR2 YFSETQ. The CDR3 length is 18 residues. The chain's CDR3 is CASAFAAGAPSGANVLTF. CDR3 DNA sequence: TGCGCCAGCGCCTTTGCGGCGGGGGCTCCCTCTGGGGCCAACGTCCTGACTTTC.

The V gene is TRBV12-3 or TRBV12-4, the J gene TRBJ1-6; a weak D match, TRBD1 (5 bases). The CDR3 consists of 13 residues. V was cut by 5 bases and J by 7 bases, with 9 bases left in between. The CDR3 nucleotides read TGTGCCAGCAGTCCCACAGGAAATTCACCCCTCCACTTT. It encodes CASSPTGNSPLHF.

This chain connects TRBV19 to TRBJ1-6, with D uncertain. The CDR3 sequence is 14 residues long. From germline, CDR1 is LNHDA and CDR2 SQIVND (reference sequence). V was pared by 0 bases and J by 10 bases, with 10 bases between. CDR3 nucleotide sequence: TGTGCCAGTAGTATAGACCCCGGTGCCTCACCCCTCCACTTT. Protein sequence: CASSIDPGASPLHF.

The rearrangement joins TRBV6-2 or TRBV6-3 to TRBJ1-2, with D hard to call. V lost 0 bases to trimming and J lost 6 bases, with 8 bases between them. This CDR3 is 13 amino acids long. The V gene's germline CDR1 is MNHEY and CDR2 SVGEGT. As DNA, the CDR3 is TGTGCCAGCAGTTACTCATGGTCAGATGGCTACACCTTC. Residues: CASSYSWSDGYTF.

The rearrangement links TRBV7-2 to TRBJ1-2; D may be TRBD1 (5 bases). This CDR3 contains 13 residues. V was trimmed by 3 bases and J by 3 bases, leaving 8 bases between them. Germline assignment: CDR1 SGHTA and CDR2 FQGNSA. CDR3 protein: CASSLFRDYGYTF. DNA for the CDR3: TGTGCCAGCAGCTTGTTCAGGGACTATGGCTACACCTTC.

The chain has TRBV5-4 and TRBJ1-6; D not certain. Trimming took 0 bases from V and 7 from J, leaving 5 bases between them. The CDR3 totals 13 residues. Germline V CDR1 and CDR2: SGHNT, YYREEE (reference sequence). The CDR3 reads CASSLGENSPLHF. The CDR3 coding sequence is TGTGCCAGCAGCTTGGGGGAGAATTCACCCCTCCACTTT. Together with reference TRBV5-4 and TRBJ1-6, the CDR3 gives the full variable domain: ETGVTQSPTHLIKTRGQQVTLRCSSQSGHNTVSWYQQALGQGPQFIFQYYREEENGRGNFPPRFSGLQFPNYSSELNVNALELDDSALYLCASSLGENSPLHFGNGTRLTVT.

This clone was observed once. The chain is built from TRBV2 and TRBJ1-4, with 9 bases fitting TRBD1. The CDR3 is 13 residues long. The germline V gene has CDR1 SNHLY and CDR2 FYNNEI. The ends lost 6 bases at V and 6 bases at J; junction bases unmatched: 2. For the CDR3, the DNA is TGTGCCAGCAGGGACAGGGGACATGAAAAACTGTTTTTT. Protein sequence: CASRDRGHEKLFF.

This clone appeared a few times. The chain couples TRBV5-5 to TRBJ2-2; TRBD2 matches at 11 bases. J lost 2 bases, V lost 7 bases, and 7 bases had no gene match. Germline CDR1 is SGHKS and CDR2 is YYEKEE (reference sequence). This CDR3 spans 16 amino acids. The CDR3 DNA reads TGTGCCAGCCGTGCGACTAGCGGGGTTAACACCGGGGAGCTGTTTTTT. This translates into CASRATSGVNTGELFF.

The CDR3 reads CASSSHNEQFF. The CDR3 coding sequence is TGCGCCAGCAGTAGCCACAATGAGCAGTTCTTC. The rearrangement joins TRBV5-1 to TRBJ2-1, with D unresolved. The CDR3 sequence is 11 residues long. V dropped 5 bases and J dropped 5 bases, with 5 bases sitting between them. The germline CDR1 and CDR2 sequences are SGHRS and YFSETQ.

J is TRBJ1-1 and V is TRBV19; D possibly corresponds to TRBD1 (5 bases). Trimming took off 8 bases at V and 9 bases at J, with 16 bases between the two ends. The CDR3 has 12 residues. Germline lookup yields CDR1 LNHDA and CDR2 SQIVND (reference sequence). DNA for the CDR3: TGTGCCAGTGTTGATCTACAGGATAAAGCTTTCTTT. This codes for CASVDLQDKAFF.

V gene TRBV6-2 or TRBV6-3 combines with J gene TRBJ2-7; tentative D call: TRBD2 (6 bases). Trimming left V 6 bases short and J 7 bases short, with 19 bases between. The CDR3 totals 14 residues. Looked up from germline, CDR1 is MNHEY and CDR2 is SVGEGT. CDR3 sequence: CASSQRRLVGEQYV. The CDR3 nucleotides are TGTGCCAGCAGCCAAAGGAGACTAGTAGGTGAGCAGTACGTC.

V is TRBV11-2 and J is TRBJ2-2; 12 positions match TRBD2. CDR1 SGHAT and CDR2 FQNNGV come from the germline V gene. Losses at the gene ends were 0 bases for V and 7 bases for J; bases not matched to a gene: 15. The length of the CDR3 is 20 residues. The CDR3 region is CASSLEAGLTSGRNNGELFF. CDR3 DNA: TGTGCCAGCAGCTTAGAGGCGGGCCTGACTAGCGGGAGAAATAACGGGGAGCTGTTTTTT. Variable domain in full (rest from reference TRBV11-2 and TRBJ2-2): EAGVAQSPRYKIIEKRQSVAFWCNPISGHATLYWYQQILGQGPKLLIQFQNNGVVDDSQLPKDRFSAERLKGVDSTLKIQPAKLEDSAVYLCASSLEAGLTSGRNNGELFFGEGSRLTVL.

V is TRBV5-4 and J is TRBJ2-5, with TRBD2 matching 8 bases. This CDR3 is 14 amino acids long. The junction had 6 bases not matched to a gene; V was cut back by 3 bases and J by 5 bases. Per germline, CDR1 SGHNT and CDR2 YYREEE (reference sequence). The CDR3: CASSWKTSEETQYF. The CDR3 bases are TGTGCCAGCAGCTGGAAGACTAGCGAGGAGACCCAGTACTTC.

This chain uses TRBV7-8 with TRBJ1-6; D gene uncertain. There are 17 residues in the CDR3. V lost 5 bases, J lost 7 bases, and 21 bases lay in between. CDR1 and CDR2 from the germline V gene are SGHVS and FQNEAQ. The CDR3 DNA reads TGTGCCAGCAGCCCGAGGCGAGGGATTGGGATGAATTCACCCCTCCACTTT. Its translation: CASSPRRGIGMNSPLHF.

The genes are TRBV5-1 and TRBJ1-2; perhaps TRBD1 as D (6 bases). The germline V and J ends were trimmed by 4 bases and 1 base, with 11 bases remaining between them. Germline CDR1 and CDR2: SGHRS and YFSETQ. This CDR3 spans 14 amino acids. The CDR3 is CASSVQGYNYGYTF. CDR3 in DNA: TGCGCCAGCAGCGTTCAGGGGTATAACTATGGCTACACCTTC. Variable domain in full (rest from reference TRBV5-1 and TRBJ1-2): KAGVTQTPRYLIKTRGQQVTLSCSPISGHRSVSWYQQTPGQGLQFLFEYFSETQRNKGNFPGRFSGRQFSNSRSEMNVSTLELGDSALYLCASSVQGYNYGYTFGSGTRLTVV.

The CDR3 region has the DNA TGTGCCAGCAGCTTAGAGGGACTAGGGACTGTGGATGAGCAGTTCTTC. As protein: CASSLEGLGTVDEQFF. This chain links TRBV7-9 with TRBJ2-1; 8 positions agree with TRBD2. The germline V gene encodes CDR1 SEHNR and CDR2 FQNEAQ (reference sequence). The CDR3 runs to 16 residues. The V gene end was trimmed by 1 base and the J gene end by 8 bases; junction bases not matched to a gene: 10.

In this sample, this clone turned up once. The chain has TRBV20-1 and TRBJ1-5; tentatively, D is TRBD1 (5 bases). Trimming pared 6 bases from V and 9 bases from J, leaving 12 bases between. This CDR3 spans 11 amino acids. Looked up from germline, CDR1 is DFQATT and CDR2 is SNEGSKA (reference sequence). CDR3 sequence reads: CSAPSQGPQHF. The CDR3 nucleotides read TGCAGTGCCCCGAGCCAGGGGCCCCAGCATTTT.

The rearrangement uses TRBV10-3 and TRBJ2-7; maybe TRBD1 (5 bases). V lost 6 bases, J lost 0 bases, and 15 bases lay in between. The CDR3 totals 15 residues. Germline-derived CDR1 and CDR2 are ENHRY and SYGVKD. Here the CDR3 reads CAIRDRTSSSYEQYF. Here the CDR3 DNA reads TGTGCCATCAGGGATCGGACAAGCAGCTCCTACGAGCAGTACTTC.

V gene TRBV5-6 combines with J gene TRBJ1-6, with unresolved D. Germline CDR1 and CDR2: SGHDT and YYEEEE. The CDR3 has 14 amino acids. Trimming took off 3 bases at V and 10 bases at J, with 14 bases between the two ends. The CDR3 reads CASSYLKGGSPLHF. The CDR3 coding sequence is TGTGCCAGCAGCTATTTGAAGGGAGGGTCACCCCTCCACTTT.

The rearrangement joins TRBV9 to TRBJ1-5; TRBD1 is a possible D gene (6 bases). Germline V gene data show CDR1 as SGDLS and CDR2 as YYNGEE. Trimming shortened V by 2 bases and J by 3 bases, and 12 bases separated the two germline ends. This CDR3 contains 15 residues. This CDR3 reads CASSVARGFNQPQHF. The CDR3 nucleotides read TGTGCCAGCAGCGTGGCCAGGGGTTTCAATCAGCCCCAGCATTTT.

This chain connects TRBV12-3 or TRBV12-4 to TRBJ1-2; no reliable D call. V lost 6 bases, J lost 7 bases, and 15 bases lay in between. CDR3 length equals 13 residues. The CDR3 is CASSQGTGSGYTF. CDR3 nucleotide sequence: TGTGCCAGCAGCCAAGGTACGGGGAGTGGCTACACCTTC.

The rearrangement links TRBV19 to TRBJ2-2; 9 bases align to TRBD2. Germline CDR1 LNHDA, CDR2 SQIVND (reference sequence). V lost 3 bases to trimming and J lost 1 base; unmatched junction nucleotides: 3. There are 16 residues in the CDR3. The CDR3 spells CASSIGSGGNTGELFF. The CDR3 nucleotides read TGTGCCAGTAGTATCGGTAGCGGGGGGAACACCGGGGAGCTGTTTTTT.

This sequence joins TRBV5-5 and TRBJ2-7, with TRBD2 identical over 9 bases. There are 15 residues in the CDR3. Germline CDR1 and CDR2: SGHKS and YYEKEE (reference sequence). With 6 bases clipped from V and 0 bases from J, the junction kept 7 bases outside the gene matches. CDR3: CASTQGTSSSYEQYV. The CDR3, as DNA: TGTGCCAGCACCCAGGGGACTAGCAGCTCCTACGAGCAGTACGTC.

This sequence joins TRBV28 and TRBJ1-2, with 8 bases aligning to TRBD1. The V gene end was trimmed by 6 bases and the J gene end by 6 bases; junction bases not matched to a gene: 6. The CDR3 has 13 amino acids. Germline values: CDR1 MDHEN, CDR2 SYDVKM. The DNA of the CDR3 is TGTGCCAGCAGCCGACAGGGGAGGGATGGCTACACCTTC. This translates into CASSRQGRDGYTF.